This TCR beta chain stems from a study of read filtering for tumor transcriptome and immune sequencing. This clonotype has a single count. A much larger clone differs from this one at a single base, so this may be a read error. Germline-derived CDR1 and CDR2 are SGHTA and FQGNSA. The CDR3 totals 17 residues. This library used roughly 400 ng RNA and molecular barcoded adaptors spanning alpha/delta and beta/gamma chains. In TCRdb, the reads were re-called with MiXCR into one record per CDR3 protein. The sample lists around 130,000 distinct CDR3 sequences; about 13% were seen once. The receptor's source is a donor at least 40 years old with multiple myeloma. The source material was a population of CD138-negative cells sorted from bone marrow. This rearrangement joins TRBV7-2 to TRBJ2-7; D may be TRBD2 (6 bases). The CDR3 reads CACSPQGSHSGSYEQYF. The CDR3 DNA sequence: TGTGCCTGCAGCCCACAAGGTTCCCATAGCGGCTCCTACGAGCAGTACTTC.